This is a list of T cell receptor beta chains from one sample in a study of blood T cell repertoires in COVID-19. The method was immunoSEQ multiplex PCR; TCRdb's version includes in-frame clones alone and lacks a portion of them. The table records over 50,000 clones, more than 75% of them present only once. Input material: peripheral blood. The receptor source for this set is a human donor in a cohort sampled during active COVID-19. Both conserved end residues are part of each CDR3. Each record gives: CDR3 length, V gene, J gene, D gene, clone size, CDR3 DNA, CDR3 protein. The D gene is left open where the match is weak. Size is stated for part of the rows, as once, few or many counts, or as a class when the clone is expanded.

>11|TRBV20-1|TRBJ2-2|.|.
TGCAGTGCTAGGGCAGGGGTCGGGGTGTTTTTT
CSARAGVGVFF
>16|TRBV5-1|TRBJ1-2|.|.
TGCGCCAGCAGCTTGGCCTATACAGGGTTAAACTATGGCTACACCTTC
CASSLAYTGLNYGYTF
>16|TRBV29-1|TRBJ2-4|.|.
TGCAGCGTTGAGCGGGGACGGGACGGGGCCAAAAACATTCAGTACTTC
CSVERGRDGAKNIQYF
>13|TRBV18|TRBJ2-1|.|.
TGTGCCAGCTCACAGACAGCTTACAATGAGCAGTTCTTC
CASSQTAYNEQFF
>14|TRBV6-5|TRBJ1-1|.|once
TGTGCCAGCAGAAACATACAGGGTAACACTGAAGCTTTCTTT
CASRNIQGNTEAFF
>18|TRBV7-9|TRBJ2-6|TRBD1|once
TGTGCCAGCAGCCGATATTTTGGGACAGGGTCTGGGGCCAACGTCCTGACTTTC
CASSRYFGTGSGANVLTF
>14|TRBV20-1|TRBJ2-4|.|.
TGCAGTGCTAGTAGCCCGCTAGCCAAAAACATTCAGTACTTC
CSASSPLAKNIQYF
>15|TRBV5-1|TRBJ2-5|.|.
TGCGCCAGCAGCTTTCAGGCAGGGGTACAAGAGACCCAGTACTTC
CASSFQAGVQETQYF
>13|TRBV19|TRBJ1-6|TRBD1|.
TGTGCCAGTAGTACCGGACAGGGTTCACCCCTCCACTTT
CASSTGQGSPLHF
>15|TRBV7-2|TRBJ2-5|.|.
TGTGCCAGCAGCTTAGGATGGGGGCTTGGGGAGACCCAGTACTTC
CASSLGWGLGETQYF
>15|TRBV19|TRBJ2-5|TRBD2|.
TGTGCAACCGCTAGCGGGGGGGCCTTAAGGGAGACCCAGTACTTC
CATASGGALRETQYF
>13|TRBV14|TRBJ2-7|TRBD1|once
TGTGCCAGCAGCCGGGACAGGGTACACGAGCAGTACTTC
CASSRDRVHEQYF
>14|TRBV5-6|TRBJ1-2|TRBD1|.
TGTGCCAGCAGCTTTTTAGGGACAGACTATGGCTACACCTTC
CASSFLGTDYGYTF
>17|TRBV7-3|TRBJ2-6|.|.
TGTGCCAGCAGCTCACAGATGCCGGGGACTGGGGCCAACGTCCTGACTTTC
CASSSQMPGTGANVLTF
>14|TRBV28|TRBJ1-4|.|once
TGTGCCAGCAGTTCCGCCCAGGGAGGCGAAAAACTGTTTTTT
CASSSAQGGEKLFF
>17|TRBV2|TRBJ2-5|TRBD2|once
TGTGCCAGCAGTCCCGGGACTAGCGGGGCGTACCAAGAGACCCAGTACTTC
CASSPGTSGAYQETQYF
>14|TRBV11-2|TRBJ1-2|.|.
TGTGCCAGCAGCTTAGGTACAGCCACTTATGGCTACACCTTC
CASSLGTATYGYTF
>13|TRBV12-3/TRBV12-4|TRBJ1-5|TRBD1|.
TGTGCCAGCAGTCAGGGGGTTAATCAGCCCCAGCATTTT
CASSQGVNQPQHF